The 3 T cell receptor beta chains below come from one sample, sequenced in a study of cytomegalovirus exposure and HLA in healthy donors. Using immunoSEQ multiplex PCR, the repertoire was profiled, and TCRdb retains in-frame clones only, with some absent. The table has 150,000 to 200,000 clones, around 90% seen once. The sequenced sample consisted of PBMCs. All receptors come from a woman aged 18 to 35 in good health and CMV-seropositive.

The chain combines TRBV9 with TRBJ2-1; maybe TRBD2 (5 bases). Germline CDR1 and CDR2: SGDLS and YYNGEE. The length of the CDR3 is 16 residues. Trimming cost V 2 bases and J 0 bases, with 12 bases left between them. CDR3 protein: CASSVGGLSSYNEQFF. CDR3 coding DNA: TGTGCCAGCAGCGTTGGAGGCCTAAGCTCCTACAATGAGCAGTTCTTC.

The V and J genes are TRBV7-9 and TRBJ2-7; 11 bases match TRBD2. After removal of 5 bases from V and 4 bases from J, the junction contained 7 bases not matched to a gene. The CDR3 consists of 15 residues. Germline V gene data show CDR1 as SEHNR and CDR2 as FQNEAQ (reference sequence). CDR3 bases: TGTGCCAGCAGCCAAACCGGGACTAGCGGTTACGAGCAGTACTTC. Residues: CASSQTGTSGYEQYF.

The rearrangement links TRBV2 to TRBJ2-1; D is unresolved. The germline V gene has CDR1 SNHLY and CDR2 FYNNEI. The CDR3 contains 14 residues. Trimming pared 3 bases from V and 8 bases from J, leaving 14 bases between. For the CDR3, the DNA is TGTGCCAGCAGTGAGGTCTACAGTCCCCATGAGCAGTTCTTC. Translating gives CASSEVYSPHEQFF.